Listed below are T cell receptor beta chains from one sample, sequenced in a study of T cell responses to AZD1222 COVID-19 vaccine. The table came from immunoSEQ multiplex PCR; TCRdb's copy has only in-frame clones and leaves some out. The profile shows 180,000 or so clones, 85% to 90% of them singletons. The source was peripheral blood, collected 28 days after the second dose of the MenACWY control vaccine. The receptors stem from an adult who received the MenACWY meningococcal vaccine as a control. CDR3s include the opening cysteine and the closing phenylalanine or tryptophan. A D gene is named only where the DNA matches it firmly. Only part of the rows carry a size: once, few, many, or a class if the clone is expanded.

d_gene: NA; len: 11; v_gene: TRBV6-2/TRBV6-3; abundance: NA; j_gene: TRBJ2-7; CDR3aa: CASSHRVEQYF; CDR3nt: TGTGCCAGCAGCCACCGGGTCGAGCAGTACTTC
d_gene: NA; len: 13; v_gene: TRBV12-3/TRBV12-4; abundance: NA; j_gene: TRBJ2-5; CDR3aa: CASSLVAVETQYF; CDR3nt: TGTGCCAGCAGTTTAGTTGCGGTAGAGACCCAGTACTTC
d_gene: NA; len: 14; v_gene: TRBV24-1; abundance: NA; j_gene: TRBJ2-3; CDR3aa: CATSALGSTDTQYF; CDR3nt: TGTGCCACCAGTGCACTTGGGAGCACAGATACGCAGTATTTT
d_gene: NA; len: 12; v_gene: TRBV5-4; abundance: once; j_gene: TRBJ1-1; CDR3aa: CASSQGNTEAFF; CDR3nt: TGTGCCAGCAGCCAGGGGAACACTGAAGCTTTCTTT
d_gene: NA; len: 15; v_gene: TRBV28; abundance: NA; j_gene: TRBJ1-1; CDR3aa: CASSLLEVGLDEAFF; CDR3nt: TGTGCCAGCAGCCTCCTTGAGGTGGGGCTTGATGAAGCTTTCTTT
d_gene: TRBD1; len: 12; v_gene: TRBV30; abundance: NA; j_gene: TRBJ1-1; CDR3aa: CAWTDRGTEAFF; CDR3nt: TGTGCCTGGACGGACAGGGGCACTGAAGCTTTCTTT
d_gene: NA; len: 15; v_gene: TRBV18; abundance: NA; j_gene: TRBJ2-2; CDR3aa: CASSPVRAYTGELFF; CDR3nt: TGTGCCAGCTCACCCGTCAGGGCCTACACCGGGGAGCTGTTTTTT
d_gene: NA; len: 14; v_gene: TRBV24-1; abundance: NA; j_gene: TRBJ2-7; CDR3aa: CATSDSHEPYEQYF; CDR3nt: TGTGCCACCAGTGATTCCCATGAGCCGTACGAGCAGTACTTC
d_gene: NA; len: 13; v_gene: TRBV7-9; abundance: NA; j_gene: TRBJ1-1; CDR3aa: CASSFPGGTEAFF; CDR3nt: TGTGCCAGCAGCTTCCCCGGGGGCACTGAAGCTTTCTTT
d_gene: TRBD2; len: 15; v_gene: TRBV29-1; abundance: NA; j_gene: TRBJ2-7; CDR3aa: CSVDNRLAGDYEQYF; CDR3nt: TGCAGCGTTGACAATAGACTAGCGGGAGACTACGAGCAGTACTTC
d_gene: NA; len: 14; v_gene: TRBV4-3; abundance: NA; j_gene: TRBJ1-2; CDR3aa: CASSQGQGGYGYTF; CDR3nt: TGCGCCAGCAGCCAAGGGCAGGGCGGCTATGGCTACACCTTC
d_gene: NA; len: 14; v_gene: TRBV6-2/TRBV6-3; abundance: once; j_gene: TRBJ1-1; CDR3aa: CASSYSAGNTEAFF; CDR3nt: TGTGCCAGCAGTTACTCGGCCGGGAACACTGAAGCTTTCTTT
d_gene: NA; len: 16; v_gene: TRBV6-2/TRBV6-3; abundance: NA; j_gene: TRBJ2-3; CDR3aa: CASSYGKRPYADTQYF; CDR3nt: TGTGCCAGCAGTTACGGCAAGAGACCTTATGCAGATACGCAGTATTTT
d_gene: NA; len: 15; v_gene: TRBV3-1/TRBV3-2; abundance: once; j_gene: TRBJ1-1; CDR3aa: CASSQATYANTEAFF; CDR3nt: TGTGCCAGCAGCCAAGCCACATATGCAAACACTGAAGCTTTCTTT
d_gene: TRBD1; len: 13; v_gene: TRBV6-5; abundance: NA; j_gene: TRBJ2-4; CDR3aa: CASRPGTVDIQYF; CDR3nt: TGTGCCAGCAGGCCCGGGACAGTTGACATTCAGTACTTC
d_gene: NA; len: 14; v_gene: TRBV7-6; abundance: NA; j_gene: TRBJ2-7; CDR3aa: CASSLAAGRDEQYF; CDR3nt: TGTGCCAGCAGCTTAGCAGCGGGCAGGGATGAGCAGTACTTC
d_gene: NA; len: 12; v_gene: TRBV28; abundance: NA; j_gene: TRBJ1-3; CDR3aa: CASGGSGNTIYF; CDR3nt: TGTGCCAGCGGAGGATCCGGAAACACCATATATTTT
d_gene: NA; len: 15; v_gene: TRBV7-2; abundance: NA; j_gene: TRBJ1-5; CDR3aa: CASSSYGGGNQPQHF; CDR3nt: TGTGCCAGCAGCTCCTACGGGGGGGGCAATCAGCCCCAGCATTTT
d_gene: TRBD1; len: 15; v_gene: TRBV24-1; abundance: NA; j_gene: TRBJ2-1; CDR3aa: CATSDPSDRENEQFF; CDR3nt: TGTGCCACCAGTGATCCTTCGGACAGGGAAAATGAGCAGTTCTTC
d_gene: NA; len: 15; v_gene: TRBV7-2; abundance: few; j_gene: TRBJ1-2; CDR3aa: CASSFWDIVNYGYTF; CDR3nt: TGTGCCAGCAGCTTTTGGGACATCGTTAACTATGGCTACACCTTC
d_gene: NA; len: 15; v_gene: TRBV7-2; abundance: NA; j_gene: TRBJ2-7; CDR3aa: CASSLKWDSSREQYF; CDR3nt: TGTGCCAGCAGCTTAAAGTGGGATAGTTCGCGCGAGCAGTACTTC
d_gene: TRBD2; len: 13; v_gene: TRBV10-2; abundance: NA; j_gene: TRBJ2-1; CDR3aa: CASRLAGYNEQFF; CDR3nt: TGCGCCAGCAGACTAGCGGGGTACAATGAGCAGTTCTTC
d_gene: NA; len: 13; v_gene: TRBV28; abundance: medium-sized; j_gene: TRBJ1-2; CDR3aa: CASSSSPSDGYTF; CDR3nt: TGTGCCAGCAGTTCCTCCCCATCAGATGGCTACACCTTC
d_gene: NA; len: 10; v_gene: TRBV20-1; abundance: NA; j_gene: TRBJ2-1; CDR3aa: CSPAGNEQFF; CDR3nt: TGCAGTCCCGCGGGGAATGAGCAGTTCTTC
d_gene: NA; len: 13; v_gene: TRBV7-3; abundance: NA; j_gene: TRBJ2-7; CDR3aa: CASSLQPGYEQYF; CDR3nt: TGTGCCAGCAGCTTACAGCCCGGCTACGAGCAGTACTTC
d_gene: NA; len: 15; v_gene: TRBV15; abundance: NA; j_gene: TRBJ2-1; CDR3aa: CATSRGGLGRGEQFF; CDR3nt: TGTGCCACCAGCAGAGGGGGCCTCGGCAGGGGTGAGCAGTTCTTC
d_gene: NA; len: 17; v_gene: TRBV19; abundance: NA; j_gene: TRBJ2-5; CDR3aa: CASHRLWTGTQQETQYF; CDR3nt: TGTGCCAGTCACAGGCTGTGGACCGGGACTCAACAAGAGACCCAGTACTTC
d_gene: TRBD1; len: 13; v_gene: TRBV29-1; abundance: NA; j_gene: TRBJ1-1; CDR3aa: CSSTTGDGTEAFF; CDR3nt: TGCAGTTCAACCACAGGGGATGGCACTGAAGCTTTCTTT
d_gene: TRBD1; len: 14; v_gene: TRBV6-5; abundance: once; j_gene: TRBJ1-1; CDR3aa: CASSYGTGGAEAFF; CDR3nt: TGTGCCAGCAGTTACGGGACAGGGGGGGCTGAAGCTTTCTTT
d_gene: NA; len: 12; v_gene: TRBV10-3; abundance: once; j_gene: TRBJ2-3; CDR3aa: CAISTVTDTQYF; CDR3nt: TGTGCCATTTCGACAGTAACAGATACGCAGTATTTT
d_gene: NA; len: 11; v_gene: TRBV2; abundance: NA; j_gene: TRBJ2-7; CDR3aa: CASSEYYEQYF; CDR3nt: TGTGCCAGCAGTGAATATTACGAGCAGTACTTC
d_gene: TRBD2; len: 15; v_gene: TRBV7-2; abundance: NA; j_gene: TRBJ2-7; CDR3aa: CASSFGPSGSYEQYF; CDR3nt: TGTGCCAGCAGTTTCGGGCCTAGCGGGAGTTACGAGCAGTACTTC
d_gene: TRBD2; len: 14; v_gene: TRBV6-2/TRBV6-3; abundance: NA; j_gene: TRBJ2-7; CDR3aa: CASSEHGLAYEQYF; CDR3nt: TGTGCCAGCAGCGAGCATGGACTAGCCTACGAGCAGTACTTC
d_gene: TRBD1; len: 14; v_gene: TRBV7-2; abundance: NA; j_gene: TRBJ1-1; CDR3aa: CASSLDRVWTEAFF; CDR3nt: TGTGCCAGCAGCCTAGACAGGGTATGGACTGAAGCTTTCTTT
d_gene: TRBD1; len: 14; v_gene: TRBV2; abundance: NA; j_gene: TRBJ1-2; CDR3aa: CASSSDRANYGYTF; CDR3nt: TGTGCCAGCAGTTCGGACAGGGCCAACTATGGCTACACCTTC
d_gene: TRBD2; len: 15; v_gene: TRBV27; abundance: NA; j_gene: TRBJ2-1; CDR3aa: CASSFASGSFNEQFF; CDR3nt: TGTGCCAGCAGTTTCGCGAGCGGGAGCTTCAATGAGCAGTTCTTC
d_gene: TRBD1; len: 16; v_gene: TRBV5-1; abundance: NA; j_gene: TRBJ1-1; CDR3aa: CASSLLGQGSNTEAFF; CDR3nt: TGCGCCAGCAGCTTGTTGGGACAGGGGTCTAACACTGAAGCTTTCTTT